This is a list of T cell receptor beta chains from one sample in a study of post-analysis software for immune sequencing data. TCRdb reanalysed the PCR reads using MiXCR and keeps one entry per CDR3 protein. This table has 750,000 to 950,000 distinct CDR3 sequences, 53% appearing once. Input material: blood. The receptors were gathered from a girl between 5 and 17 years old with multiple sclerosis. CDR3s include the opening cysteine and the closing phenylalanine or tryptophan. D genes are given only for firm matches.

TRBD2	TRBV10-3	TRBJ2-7	CAISQNSGTSYEQYF
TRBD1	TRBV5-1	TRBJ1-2	CASSLAGTADGYTF
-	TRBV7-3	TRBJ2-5	CASSRFGGRETQYF
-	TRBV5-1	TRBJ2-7	CASSHGRRQPSTQYF
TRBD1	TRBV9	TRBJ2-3	CASSVGQGFQSQYF
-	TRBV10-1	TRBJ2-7	CASSEGIFPYEQYF
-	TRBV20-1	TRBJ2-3	CSARDVAGRADTQYF
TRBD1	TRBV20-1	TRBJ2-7	CSARGDRDHEQYF
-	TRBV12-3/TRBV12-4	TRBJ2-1	CASSLGRAGNNEQFF
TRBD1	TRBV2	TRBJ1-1	CASSGGQGIEAFF
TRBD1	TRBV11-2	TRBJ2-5	CASRPPGQGGETQYF
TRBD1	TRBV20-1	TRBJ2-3	CSARDLRGKDTQYF
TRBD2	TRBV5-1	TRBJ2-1	CASSLDMAGGVNEQFF
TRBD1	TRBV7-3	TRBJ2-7	CASSLTWDSSYEQYF
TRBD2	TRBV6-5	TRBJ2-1	CASSLLAGEIDEQFF
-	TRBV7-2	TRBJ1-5	CASSRRAGAAWGNQPQHF
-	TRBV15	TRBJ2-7	CATYGGYEQYF
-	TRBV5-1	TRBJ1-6	CASSLVGGDPPLHF
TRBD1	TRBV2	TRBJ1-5	CASSRQGKNSNQPQHF
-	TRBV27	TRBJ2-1	CASTTNSLNEQFF